This is a list of T cell receptor beta chains from one sample in a study of T cell changes during pregnancy in multiple sclerosis. TCRdb's table, derived via immunoSEQ multiplex PCR, lists solely in-frame clones and lacks some. The sample lists 58,000 or so clones, 75% to 90% occurring once. Source: CD4+ T cells from peripheral blood mononuclear cells, taken in the third trimester of pregnancy. The receptors stem from a female donor with multiple sclerosis, enrolled in a pregnancy study. Both conserved end residues are part of each CDR3. The D gene is left open where the match is weak. Size is omitted from some rows. Given values are once, few, many or a class for expanded clones.

>TRBJ1-2|-|TRBV20-1|-
CSSTGEEYTF
TGCAGTTCTACGGGGGAGGAATACACCTTC
>TRBJ1-2|-|TRBV18|TRBD1
CASSPDRGNYGYTF
TGTGCCAGCTCACCGGACAGGGGGAACTATGGCTACACCTTC
>TRBJ2-2|few|TRBV7-2|TRBD2
CASSPISGSGYTGELFF
TGTGCCAGCAGCCCAATTAGCGGGAGTGGCTACACCGGGGAGCTGTTTTTT
>TRBJ1-5|-|TRBV6-6|-
CASRIRGRGQPQHF
TGTGCCAGCAGGATAAGGGGGAGGGGTCAGCCCCAGCATTTT
>TRBJ1-1|-|TRBV6-5|-
CASSYSGVAGEAFF
TGTGCCAGCAGTTACTCAGGAGTGGCGGGGGAAGCTTTCTTT
>TRBJ2-2|-|TRBV7-2|TRBD1
CASSSRTGGAVGELFF
TGTGCCAGCAGCTCCCGGACAGGGGGCGCGGTCGGGGAGCTGTTTTTT
>TRBJ2-2|-|TRBV5-1|-
CASRPPVSGRGSTGELFF
TGCGCCAGCAGACCCCCAGTCAGTGGCAGAGGAAGCACCGGGGAGCTGTTTTTT
>TRBJ1-5|-|TRBV6-1|-
CASSSGGHGNQPQHF
TGTGCCAGCAGTTCGGGGGGGCATGGCAATCAGCCCCAGCATTTT
>TRBJ1-2|-|TRBV2|TRBD1
CASSTLQGDGYTF
TGTGCCAGCAGTACTCTACAGGGGGATGGCTACACCTTC
>TRBJ2-3|-|TRBV7-2|-
CASSSVAASDTQYF
TGTGCCAGCAGCTCCGTAGCGGCCTCAGATACGCAGTATTTT
>TRBJ1-1|-|TRBV7-2|-
CASSFDRANTEAFF
TGTGCCAGCAGCTTCGACAGAGCGAACACTGAAGCTTTCTTT
>TRBJ2-7|-|TRBV7-3|-
CASSIQTDNEQYF
TGTGCCAGCAGCATCCAGACAGATAACGAGCAGTACTTC
>TRBJ2-2|-|TRBV4-3|-
CASSQAGFSNTGELFF
TGCGCCAGCAGCCAGGCCGGGTTTTCAAACACCGGGGAGCTGTTTTTT
>TRBJ2-5|once|TRBV7-9|-
CASSSMGGAGETQYF
TGTGCCAGCAGCTCGATGGGGGGTGCTGGGGAGACCCAGTACTTC
>TRBJ1-5|-|TRBV19|TRBD1
CASSPWDRGGQPQHF
TGTGCCAGTAGTCCCTGGGACAGGGGAGGGCAGCCCCAGCATTTT
>TRBJ2-3|-|TRBV29-1|TRBD1
CSVEGEDRGTDTQYF
TGCAGCGTTGAAGGGGAGGACAGGGGGACAGATACGCAGTATTTT
>TRBJ1-5|-|TRBV19|TRBD1
CASSILRTGSSFYSNQPQHF
TGTGCCAGTAGTATATTGAGGACAGGGAGCAGTTTTTATAGCAATCAGCCCCAGCATTTT
>TRBJ2-5|-|TRBV7-6|TRBD1
CASSARTGGETQYF
TGTGCCAGCAGCGCCCGGACAGGGGGGGAGACCCAGTACTTC
>TRBJ2-5|-|TRBV5-1|TRBD2
CASSSLAGGPSGGETQYF
TGCGCCAGCAGCTCTTTAGCGGGAGGGCCCTCGGGTGGAGAGACCCAGTACTTC
>TRBJ1-3|-|TRBV18|-
CASSPQIGQSSGNTIYF
TGTGCCAGCTCACCACAGATCGGACAGAGCTCTGGAAACACCATATATTTT
>TRBJ1-3|-|TRBV7-2|TRBD1
CASSLWTGSGNTIYF
TGTGCCAGCAGCCTATGGACAGGGAGTGGAAACACCATATATTTT
>TRBJ1-2|-|TRBV20-1|-
CSSAVNYGYTF
TGCAGTTCAGCGGTTAACTATGGCTACACCTTC
>TRBJ2-7|-|TRBV18|-
CASSPQWGGDEQYF
TGTGCCAGCTCACCCCAATGGGGGGGCGACGAGCAGTACTTC
>TRBJ1-2|-|TRBV6-4|TRBD1
CASSDSGQGVYGYTF
TGTGCCAGCAGTGACTCCGGACAGGGCGTCTATGGCTACACCTTC
>TRBJ2-5|-|TRBV4-2|TRBD2
CASSQDRRGQETQYF
TGTGCCAGCAGCCAAGATCGGCGGGGGCAAGAGACCCAGTACTTC
>TRBJ1-1|-|TRBV2|-
CASTPGGLVNTEAFF
TGTGCCAGCACACCGGGGGGTCTGGTGAACACTGAAGCTTTCTTT
>TRBJ2-6|-|TRBV7-9|TRBD1
CASSLEPGGIGANVLTF
TGTGCCAGCAGCTTAGAGCCAGGGGGAATTGGGGCCAACGTCCTGACTTTC
>TRBJ1-3|once|TRBV2|TRBD1
CASTGGGNTIYF
TGTGCCAGTACAGGGGGCGGGAACACCATATATTTT
>TRBJ1-2|-|TRBV30|-
CAWSDARGSFTHGYTF
TGTGCCTGGAGTGACGCTCGGGGTAGTTTTACTCATGGCTACACCTTC
>TRBJ1-2|-|TRBV14|-
CASSQDNQVGGYTF
TGTGCCAGCAGCCAAGATAACCAGGTTGGAGGCTACACCTTC
>TRBJ2-1|-|TRBV10-3|TRBD2
CATLAGEGYNEQFF
TGTGCCACTCTAGCGGGAGAGGGCTACAATGAGCAGTTCTTC
>TRBJ2-2|-|TRBV9|TRBD1
CASRRDRDTGELFF
TGTGCCAGCCGCCGGGACAGAGACACCGGGGAGCTGTTTTTT
>TRBJ1-5|-|TRBV6-1|TRBD1
CASRQGENQPQHF
TGTGCCAGCAGACAGGGGGAAAATCAGCCCCAGCATTTT
>TRBJ1-5|-|TRBV11-3|TRBD1
CASSLDAGGQPQHF
TGTGCCAGCAGCTTAGACGCAGGGGGTCAGCCCCAGCATTTT
>TRBJ2-3|-|TRBV2|-
CASSAQVAGNTDTQYF
TGTGCCAGCAGTGCCCAGGTGGCAGGCAACACAGATACGCAGTATTTT
>TRBJ2-3|-|TRBV11-3|-
CASSSGVIDTQYF
TGTGCCAGCAGCTCAGGGGTTATTGATACGCAGTATTTT
>TRBJ1-1|-|TRBV18|-
CASSQHQGNTEAFF
TGTGCCAGCTCACAACACCAGGGGAACACTGAAGCTTTCTTT
>TRBJ1-4|-|TRBV7-3|TRBD1
CASSPQGESTGEKLFF
TGTGCCAGCAGCCCGCAGGGGGAAAGTACGGGTGAAAAACTGTTTTTT
>TRBJ1-2|-|TRBV6-1|TRBD1
CASSEAGQGYGYTF
TGTGCCAGCAGTGAGGCGGGACAGGGCTATGGCTACACCTTC
>TRBJ2-3|-|TRBV30|-
CAWTQPGATDTQYF
TGTGCCTGGACACAACCGGGAGCCACAGATACGCAGTATTTT
>TRBJ1-1|-|TRBV4-1|-
CASSQSNIRHTEAFF
TGCGCCAGCAGCCAATCTAATATACGCCACACTGAAGCTTTCTTT
>TRBJ2-3|once|TRBV27|-
CASSPSLRGTDTQYF
TGTGCCAGCAGTCCAAGTTTGAGGGGCACAGATACGCAGTATTTT
>TRBJ2-1|-|TRBV5-1|TRBD2
CASSFRSGSSMDEQFF
TGCGCCAGCAGCTTCCGTAGCGGGAGTTCAATGGATGAGCAGTTCTTC
>TRBJ1-1|-|TRBV29-1|-
CSACRELWAHTEAFF
TGCAGCGCGTGCCGAGAGCTTTGGGCCCATACTGAAGCTTTCTTT
>TRBJ2-5|-|TRBV9|TRBD1
CASSVSGGRETQYF
TGTGCCAGCAGCGTTTCAGGGGGTAGGGAGACCCAGTACTTC
>TRBJ2-7|-|TRBV7-3|TRBD1
CASAPGTGAYEQYF
TGTGCCAGCGCCCCAGGGACAGGGGCCTACGAGCAGTACTTC
>TRBJ1-5|-|TRBV6-5|-
CASSQDRRDQPQHF
TGTGCCAGCAGTCAGGACAGAAGGGATCAGCCCCAGCATTTT
>TRBJ1-1|-|TRBV30|TRBD1
CAWKGAGWTSIAFF
TGTGCCTGGAAGGGGGCCGGTTGGACGAGCATTGCTTTCTTT
>TRBJ2-5|-|TRBV5-1|TRBD2
CASSFRTSGVNQETQYF
TGCGCCAGCAGCTTCCGGACTAGCGGGGTGAATCAAGAGACCCAGTACTTC
>TRBJ1-5|-|TRBV19|TRBD1
CASSLGTGGNQPQHF
TGTGCCAGTAGTCTCGGGACAGGGGGTAATCAGCCCCAGCATTTT
>TRBJ2-2|-|TRBV7-2|-
CASSDYLTGELFF
TGTGCCAGCAGCGACTACTTAACCGGGGAGCTGTTTTTT
>TRBJ2-3|-|TRBV5-5|-
CASSLEMGGRTDTQYF
TGTGCCAGCAGCTTGGAAATGGGAGGCCGCACAGATACGCAGTATTTT
>TRBJ2-1|-|TRBV4-2|-
CASSQDWTTISNEQFF
TGTGCCAGCAGCCAAGATTGGACTACCATTTCCAATGAGCAGTTCTTC
>TRBJ1-2|-|TRBV5-1|TRBD1
CASSRAPGQGDYGYTF
TGCGCCAGCAGCCGCGCCCCGGGACAGGGCGATTATGGCTACACCTTC